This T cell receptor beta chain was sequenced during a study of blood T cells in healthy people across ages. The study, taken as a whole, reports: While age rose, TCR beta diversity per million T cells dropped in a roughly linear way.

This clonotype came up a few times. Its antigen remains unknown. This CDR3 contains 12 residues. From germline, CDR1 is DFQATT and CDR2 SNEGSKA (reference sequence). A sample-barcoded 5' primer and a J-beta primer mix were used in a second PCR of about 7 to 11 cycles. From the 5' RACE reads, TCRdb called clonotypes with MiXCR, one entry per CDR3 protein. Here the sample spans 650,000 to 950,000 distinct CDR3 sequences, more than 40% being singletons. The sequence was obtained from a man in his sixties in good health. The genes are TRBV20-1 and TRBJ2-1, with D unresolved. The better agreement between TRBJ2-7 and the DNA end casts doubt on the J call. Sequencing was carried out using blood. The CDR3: CSASMGYNEQYF. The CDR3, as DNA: TGCAGTGCTAGCATGGGGTACAATGAGCAGTACTTC.